This T cell receptor (beta chain) comes out of a study of blood T cells in healthy people across ages (dated by TCRdb to between 2014 and 2017). Regarding the research as a whole: In model experiments, roughly one uniquely barcoded TCR beta cDNA molecule per two T cells was captured by template switching. To avoid experimental bias, donors of different ages were distributed randomly across sequencing lanes. The donors were split into four age groups: young (average around 15 years), middle-aged (nearly 40), aged (roughly 65) and long-lived (under 85). Two additional independent replicas of 1 million unique cDNA reads from the same blood draw were analyzed for two donors (one aged 18 to 30 and one aged 80 or older). Age-related changes in TCR beta repertoire diversity were measured in the study by deep sequencing normalized with unique cDNA molecular identifiers.

Library generation was performed with 5' RACE. The run used an Illumina HiSeq 2500. A second roughly 6 to 12 cycle PCR used a sample-barcoded 5' primer and a J-beta primer mix. Each TCR beta cDNA molecule received a unique molecular identifier from a template-switch 5' adaptor carrying 12 random nucleotides. Each sample yielded at least 3 million CDR3-containing paired-end reads. All of the RNA was converted into first-strand cDNA using the Mint cDNA synthesis kit, with a TRBC-specific oligonucleotide serving as the primer. After uracil-DNA glycosylase treatment, a first 18-cycle PCR used universal primers M1SS and BC2_uni_R on all cDNA. The original pipeline was this. Each sample was normalized by randomly selecting 1 million high-quality reads, each carrying a distinct molecular identifier. Instead of being binned into consensus sequences, reads with shared molecular identifiers were discarded. MiTCR, with a Q25 quality threshold and the strictest error-elimination algorithm, was used for CDR3 identification, clonotype clustering and error correction. A nonparametric unseen species model using Euler transformation provided a lower-bound estimate of total TCR beta diversity. Clones were called with MiXCR by TCRdb after fastp trimmed the public reads at Q25, and only in-frame beta chains were retained. Rows are unified per CDR3 protein, each entry keeping the most common DNA and genes. The V and J calls and clone size are TCRdb's, not the authors'. The sample includes roughly 1,500,000 distinct CDR3 sequences, with around 35% observed a single time. The ten largest clones add up to about 11% of the sample.

A remark on this clonotype: Its antigen is still unknown. The input lacks base qualities; no much larger clone sits a single base away.

Systemically healthy Caucasian individuals from Russia, 39 in total and aged roughly 6 to 95 years, were included as donors. Each donor gave roughly 9 milliliters of peripheral blood, drawn into EDTA-treated Vacutainer tubes. Ficoll-Paque density-gradient centrifugation was used to isolate PBMCs, with at least 6.5 million obtained per sample. Total RNA was extracted from PBMCs with Trizol reagent, with at least 5.5 micrograms obtained per sample. Naive CD45RAhigh/CD27high T cell percentages were measured by flow cytometry on a PBMC aliquot from every donor. Trimming at the junction amounts to 8 bases on V and 2 bases on J, and the germline ends lie 9 bases apart. Taken from cysteine to phenylalanine, the CDR3 has 11 residues. Solely the CDR3 DNA is kept, with 33 bases framed from the first base. Reading the germline V gene (reference sequence) gives CDR1 DFQATT and CDR2 SNEGSKA. General conclusions and limits of the study: Because the CMV infection status of the donors was unknown, age-related changes in expanded clonotypes may potentially have been confounded. The long-lived group showed more naive CD4+ T cells, fewer expanded clones and increased TCR diversity than the aged group, suggesting age selection. Conclusive comparison of naive and antigen-experienced compartments was prevented by the profiling of bulk unsorted PBMCs. Estimates of total diversity from one million sequenced T cells were regarded as lower bounds and underestimates. There was a strong correlation between observed TCR beta diversity and the percentage of naive T cells measured by flow cytometry. As age increased, observed TCR beta diversity per million T cells dropped in a roughly linear way, and a significant reduction was already evident by age roughly 40.

This sequence uses TRBV20-1 and TRBJ1-2, with the identity of the D gene unclear. This clonotype was sampled from a woman aged 25-40 years in good health. The sample consisted of blood. The nucleotide sequence is TGCAGTTCATCAGAGAACTATGGCTACACCTTC. Its translation reads: CSSSENYGYTF.